This TCR beta chain was sequenced in a study of identical twins. Study-wide points: Recombination models fit unrelated individuals' TCR alpha sharing but underestimated twins'. Insertions were reduced in abundant cord blood beta clonotypes but not in memory repertoires.

TCRdb itself ran the 5' RACE reads through MiXCR, one entry per CDR3 protein. Of 350,000 to 450,000 distinct CDR3 sequences detected, approximately 17% appear once; the ten largest clones hold more than 10%. The table lists this clonotype with a few counts. The antigen is not known. Germline CDR1 ENHRY, CDR2 SYGVKD. V shed 0 bases and J 4 bases; nucleotides not matched to a gene: 6. CDR3 size: 16 residues. This receptor was identified in a man in his fifties in good health. V is TRBV10-3 and J is TRBJ2-4; 7 bases fit TRBD2. Sequenced material: naive T cells sorted from blood. CDR3 amino acids: CAISESWQRGKNIQYF. For the CDR3, the DNA is TGTGCCATCAGTGAGTCTTGGCAGCGGGGAAAAAACATTCAGTACTTC.